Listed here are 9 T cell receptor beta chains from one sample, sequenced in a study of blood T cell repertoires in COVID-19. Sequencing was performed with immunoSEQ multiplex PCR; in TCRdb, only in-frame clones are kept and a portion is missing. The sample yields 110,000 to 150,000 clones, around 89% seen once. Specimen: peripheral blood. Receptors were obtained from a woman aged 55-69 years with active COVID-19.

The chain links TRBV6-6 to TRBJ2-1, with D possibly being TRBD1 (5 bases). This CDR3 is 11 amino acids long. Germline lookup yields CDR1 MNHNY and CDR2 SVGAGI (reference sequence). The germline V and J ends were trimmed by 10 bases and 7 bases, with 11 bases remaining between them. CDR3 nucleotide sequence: TGTGCCATTAGGGGCGGAAATGAGCAGTTCTTC. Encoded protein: CAIRGGNEQFF.

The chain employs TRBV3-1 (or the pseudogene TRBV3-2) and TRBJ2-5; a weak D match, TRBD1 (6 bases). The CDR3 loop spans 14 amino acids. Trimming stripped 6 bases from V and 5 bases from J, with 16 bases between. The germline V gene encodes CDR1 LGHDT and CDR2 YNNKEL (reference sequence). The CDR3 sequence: CASSQQARGETQYF. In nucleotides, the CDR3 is TGTGCCAGCAGTCAACAGGCTAGGGGGGAGACCCAGTACTTC.

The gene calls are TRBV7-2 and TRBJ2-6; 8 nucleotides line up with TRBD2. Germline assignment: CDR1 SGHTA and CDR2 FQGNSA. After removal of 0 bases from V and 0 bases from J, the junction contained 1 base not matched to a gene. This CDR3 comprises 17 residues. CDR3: CASSLAGRGSGANVLTF. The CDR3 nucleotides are TGTGCCAGCAGCTTAGCCGGGAGGGGCTCTGGGGCCAACGTCCTGACTTTC.

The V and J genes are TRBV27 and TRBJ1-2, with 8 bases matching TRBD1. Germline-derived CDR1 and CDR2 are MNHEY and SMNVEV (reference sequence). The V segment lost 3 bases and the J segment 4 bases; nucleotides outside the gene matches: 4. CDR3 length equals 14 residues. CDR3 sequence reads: CASSFSQGAYGYTF. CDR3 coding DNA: TGTGCCAGCAGTTTCTCCCAGGGGGCCTATGGCTACACCTTC.

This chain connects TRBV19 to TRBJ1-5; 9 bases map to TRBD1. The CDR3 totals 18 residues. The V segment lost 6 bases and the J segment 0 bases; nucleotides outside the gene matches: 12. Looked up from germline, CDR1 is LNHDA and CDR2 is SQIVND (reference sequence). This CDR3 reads CASSSRDRATDSNQPQHF. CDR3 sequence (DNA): TGTGCCAGTAGCAGCAGGGACAGGGCCACGGATAGCAATCAGCCCCAGCATTTT.

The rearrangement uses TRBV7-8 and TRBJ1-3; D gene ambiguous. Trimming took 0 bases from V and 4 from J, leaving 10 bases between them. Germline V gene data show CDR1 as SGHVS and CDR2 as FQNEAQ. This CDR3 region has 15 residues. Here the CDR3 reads CASSLAGHRGNTIYF. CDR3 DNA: TGTGCCAGCAGCTTAGCGGGCCATAGGGGAAACACCATATATTTT.

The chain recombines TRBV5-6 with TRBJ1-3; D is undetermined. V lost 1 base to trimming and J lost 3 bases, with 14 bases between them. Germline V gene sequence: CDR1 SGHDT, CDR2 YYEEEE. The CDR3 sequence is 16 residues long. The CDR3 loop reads CASSLNLQKFGNTIYF. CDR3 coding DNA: TGTGCCAGCAGCTTGAACCTACAGAAGTTTGGAAACACCATATATTTT. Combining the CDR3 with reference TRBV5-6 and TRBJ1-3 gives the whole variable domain DAGVTQSPTHLIKTRGQQVTLRCSPKSGHDTVSWYQQALGQGPQFIFQYYEEEERQRGNFPDRFSGHQFPNYSSELNVNALLLGDSALYLCASSLNLQKFGNTIYFGEGSWLTVV.

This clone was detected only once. CDR3 loop: CASSQVRLNGLNTEAFF. The CDR3 DNA follows: TGTGCCAGCAGCCAAGTCAGGTTAAATGGTCTGAACACTGAAGCTTTCTTT. This chain connects TRBV3-1 (or the pseudogene TRBV3-2) to TRBJ1-1; D is ambiguous. Trimming stripped 1 base from V and 0 bases from J, with 15 bases between. The CDR3 covers 17 residues. Looked up from germline, CDR1 is LGHDT and CDR2 is YNNKEL (reference sequence).

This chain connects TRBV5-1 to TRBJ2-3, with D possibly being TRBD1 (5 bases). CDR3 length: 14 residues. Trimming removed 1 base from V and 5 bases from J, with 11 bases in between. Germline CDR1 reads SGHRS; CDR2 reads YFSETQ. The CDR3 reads CASSLYRREDTQYF. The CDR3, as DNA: TGCGCCAGCAGCTTGTACAGGAGAGAAGATACGCAGTATTTT.